This is a list of T cell receptor beta chains from one sample in a study of blood T cell repertoires in COVID-19. Here immunoSEQ multiplex PCR was the method, and the copy in TCRdb shows in-frame clones only, minus some. This table holds 75,000 to 85,000 clones, roughly four fifths found once. Sample: peripheral blood. These receptors all come from a human donor in a cohort sampled during active COVID-19. The CDR3 runs from the conserved cysteine through the conserved F or W. A D gene is named only where the DNA matches it firmly. Part of the rows lack a size; the others show once, few, many or a class for expanded clones.

J gene	D gene	V gene	clone size	CDR3 protein	CDR3 DNA
TRBJ1-1	TRBD1	TRBV27	NA	CASRSNRGRDTEAFF	TGTGCCAGCAGGTCAAACAGGGGACGCGACACTGAAGCTTTCTTT
TRBJ2-6	NA	TRBV29-1	NA	CSVDSGTSSSGANVLTF	TGCAGCGTCGACTCCGGGACAAGCTCCTCTGGGGCCAACGTCCTGACTTTC
TRBJ2-7	TRBD1	TRBV6-5	NA	CASIRDDRVYEQYF	TGTGCCAGTATACGAGACGACAGGGTCTACGAGCAGTACTTC
TRBJ2-7	NA	TRBV6-5	NA	CASIVSYEQYF	TGTGCCAGCATCGTGAGCTACGAGCAGTACTTC
TRBJ1-6	TRBD1	TRBV19	NA	CASSYLGQNSPLHF	TGTGCCAGTAGTTATCTGGGACAGAATTCACCCCTCCACTTT
TRBJ2-5	TRBD2	TRBV5-1	NA	CASSATLAGTETQYF	TGCGCCAGCAGCGCGACTCTAGCGGGGACAGAGACCCAGTACTTC
TRBJ2-7	NA	TRBV29-1	medium-sized	CSVEMGAGGGYEQYF	TGCAGCGTTGAAATGGGAGCCGGCGGAGGATACGAGCAGTACTTC
TRBJ1-2	NA	TRBV29-1	NA	CSVVGGIGVFGYTF	TGCAGCGTTGTGGGGGGTATCGGGGTTTTTGGCTACACCTTC
TRBJ2-1	TRBD1	TRBV5-6	NA	CASSLGQGPHNEQFF	TGTGCCAGCAGCTTGGGACAGGGCCCCCATAATGAGCAGTTCTTC
TRBJ1-6	NA	TRBV27	few	CASSAGGGTALHF	TGTGCCAGCAGTGCGGGCGGTGGCACAGCCCTCCACTTT
TRBJ1-6	NA	TRBV18	NA	CASSPGQRNSPLHF	TGTGCCAGCTCACCGGGTCAGAGGAATTCACCCCTCCACTTT
TRBJ1-1	TRBD1	TRBV12-3/TRBV12-4	NA	CASSRGFTEAFF	TGTGCCAGCAGCAGGGGGTTCACTGAAGCTTTCTTT
TRBJ1-2	NA	TRBV6-4	NA	CASTDRQGGYTF	TGTGCCAGCACCGATAGGCAGGGAGGCTACACCTTC
TRBJ2-3	TRBD2	TRBV7-9	once	CASSSISGGTDTQYF	TGTGCCAGCAGCTCAATTAGCGGGGGCACAGATACGCAGTATTTT
TRBJ2-7	TRBD1	TRBV7-9	once	CASSLDGTGFGQYF	TGTGCCAGCAGCTTAGACGGGACAGGGTTCGGGCAGTACTTC
TRBJ2-3	TRBD2	TRBV5-1	NA	CASSLAGASGGTDTQYF	TGCGCCAGCAGCTTGGCCGGAGCTAGCGGGGGCACAGATACGCAGTATTTT
TRBJ1-1	NA	TRBV11-3	NA	CASSLVGGETFF	TGTGCCAGCAGCTTAGTAGGGGGTGAAACTTTCTTT
TRBJ2-7	TRBD2	TRBV6-5	NA	CASIAGGSYEQYF	TGTGCCAGCATAGCGGGGGGATCCTACGAGCAGTACTTC
TRBJ1-2	TRBD1	TRBV6-5	once	CASKTGEDYGYTF	TGTGCCAGCAAAACAGGGGAGGACTATGGCTACACCTTC
TRBJ1-5	NA	TRBV30	NA	CAWSWGGDSNQPQHF	TGTGCCTGGAGTTGGGGGGGCGATAGCAATCAGCCCCAGCATTTT
TRBJ1-5	NA	TRBV6-5	NA	CASSSRDIYQPQHF	TGTGCCAGCAGTAGTAGGGACATTTATCAGCCCCAGCATTTT
TRBJ2-1	NA	TRBV9	NA	CASSRDGTFYNEQFF	TGTGCCAGCAGCCGGGACGGGACATTCTACAATGAGCAGTTCTTC
TRBJ2-3	NA	TRBV19	NA	CASSSLDYTDTQYF	TGTGCCAGTAGTTCCCTAGACTATACAGATACGCAGTATTTT
TRBJ1-5	NA	TRBV19	NA	CASSISHNQPQHF	TGTGCCAGTAGTATATCCCACAATCAGCCCCAGCATTTT
TRBJ2-7	NA	TRBV7-6	few	CASSLADKYEQYF	TGTGCCAGCAGCTTAGCGGACAAATACGAGCAGTACTTC
TRBJ1-5	NA	TRBV19	NA	CASSIIGQYSNQPQHF	TGTGCCAGTAGTATAATTGGGCAATATAGCAATCAGCCCCAGCATTTT
TRBJ2-3	TRBD2	TRBV6-2/TRBV6-3	NA	CASSAPRAGARDTQYF	TGTGCCAGCAGTGCGCCTCGAGCGGGGGCTAGAGATACGCAGTATTTT
TRBJ2-7	NA	TRBV9	NA	CASSVSDSTEQYF	TGTGCCAGCAGCGTCTCGGACTCCACCGAGCAGTACTTC
TRBJ1-6	TRBD1	TRBV3-1/TRBV3-2	NA	CASSQETGSSPLHF	TGTGCCAGCAGCCAAGAGACAGGGTCTTCACCCCTCCACTTT
TRBJ2-1	TRBD2	TRBV11-3	NA	CASSSPLASGVNEQFF	TGTGCCAGCAGCTCCCCCCTGGCTAGCGGGGTTAATGAGCAGTTCTTC
TRBJ2-7	TRBD1	TRBV7-9	many	CASSFTGDYEQYF	TGTGCCAGCAGCTTCACAGGGGACTACGAGCAGTACTTC
TRBJ1-4	NA	TRBV29-1	NA	CSAGYFNEKLFF	TGCAGCGCCGGCTATTTTAATGAAAAACTGTTTTTT
TRBJ1-2	TRBD1	TRBV2	NA	CASTLKQGAGNYGYTF	TGTGCCAGCACGCTAAAACAGGGGGCGGGAAACTATGGCTACACCTTC
TRBJ2-5	TRBD2	TRBV3-1/TRBV3-2	NA	CASSQDRGGASGETQYF	TGTGCCAGCAGCCAAGATCGCGGGGGGGCCTCTGGGGAGACCCAGTACTTC
TRBJ1-1	TRBD1	TRBV3-1/TRBV3-2	NA	CASSQAGRGDTEAFF	TGTGCCAGCAGCCAAGCGGGCAGGGGGGACACTGAAGCTTTCTTT
TRBJ2-7	NA	TRBV21-1	NA	CARRQGVGQGPFYEQYF	TGTGCCCGCAGGCAGGGCGTAGGACAGGGTCCTTTCTACGAGCAGTACTTC
TRBJ1-2	NA	TRBV4-1	NA	CASSQEGAGYGYTF	TGCGCCAGCAGCCAAGAAGGGGCGGGGTATGGCTACACCTTC
TRBJ2-7	NA	TRBV7-9	NA	CASSLGLLDEQYF	TGTGCCAGCAGCTTAGGCCTGTTAGACGAGCAGTACTTC
TRBJ2-2	TRBD1	TRBV7-9	NA	CASSTGQGIGELFF	TGTGCCAGCAGCACGGGACAGGGGATCGGGGAGCTGTTTTTT
TRBJ1-1	NA	TRBV9	once	CASSVGGGRTEAFF	TGTGCCAGCAGCGTAGGTGGAGGGCGCACTGAAGCTTTCTTT
TRBJ1-1	NA	TRBV30	few	CAWAAARGEAFF	TGTGCCTGGGCCGCAGCCCGAGGTGAAGCTTTCTTT
TRBJ2-7	TRBD2	TRBV9	NA	CASATSGDPYEQYF	TGTGCCAGCGCGACTAGCGGGGACCCCTACGAGCAGTACTTC
TRBJ1-2	NA	TRBV4-1	NA	CASSWRYGYTF	TGCGCCAGCAGCTGGCGGTATGGCTACACCTTC
TRBJ1-2	TRBD1	TRBV5-5	NA	CASSSRQGTNGYTF	TGTGCCAGCAGCTCCCGACAGGGGACGAATGGCTACACCTTC
TRBJ1-6	NA	TRBV12-3/TRBV12-4	NA	CASSFQGSPLHF	TGTGCCAGCAGTTTTCAGGGTTCACCCCTCCACTTT
TRBJ1-5	NA	TRBV6-6	NA	CASSWGNNQPQHF	TGTGCCAGCAGTTGGGGCAACAATCAGCCCCAGCATTTT
TRBJ2-5	NA	TRBV5-1	NA	CASSLGEPRETQYF	TGCGCCAGCAGCTTGGGGGAGCCACGGGAGACCCAGTACTTC
TRBJ2-7	NA	TRBV6-6	NA	CASSYDQAYEQYF	TGTGCCAGCAGTTACGACCAGGCCTACGAGCAGTACTTC
TRBJ2-6	NA	TRBV9	NA	CASSSPGVRSGANVLTF	TGTGCCAGCAGCAGCCCAGGTGTTCGCTCTGGGGCCAACGTCCTGACTTTC
TRBJ1-3	NA	TRBV7-2	NA	CASSLVNRPGDTIYF	TGTGCCAGCAGCTTAGTGAACAGGCCGGGGGACACCATATATTTT